The TCR beta chain described here comes from a study of cytomegalovirus exposure and HLA in healthy donors. CDR3 length equals 16 residues. Germline V CDR1 and CDR2: SQVTM, ANQGSEA. The V gene lost 7 bases and the J gene lost 3 bases, with 24 bases spanning the gap. A multiplex PCR was run with 60 Vbeta primers and 13 Jbeta primers. The table came from immunoSEQ multiplex PCR; TCRdb's copy has only in-frame clones and leaves some out. The sample carries around 70,000 clones, around 62% recorded once. The sequenced material came from PBMCs. This receptor was obtained from a man aged 25-45 years in good health and CMV-seronegative. The chain joins TRBV29-1 to TRBJ1-1; tentative D call: TRBD1 (6 bases). This CDR3 reads CSAKGGGQVPDTEAFF. The DNA of the CDR3 is TGCAGCGCTAAGGGTGGGGGCCAGGTTCCTGACACTGAAGCTTTCTTT.